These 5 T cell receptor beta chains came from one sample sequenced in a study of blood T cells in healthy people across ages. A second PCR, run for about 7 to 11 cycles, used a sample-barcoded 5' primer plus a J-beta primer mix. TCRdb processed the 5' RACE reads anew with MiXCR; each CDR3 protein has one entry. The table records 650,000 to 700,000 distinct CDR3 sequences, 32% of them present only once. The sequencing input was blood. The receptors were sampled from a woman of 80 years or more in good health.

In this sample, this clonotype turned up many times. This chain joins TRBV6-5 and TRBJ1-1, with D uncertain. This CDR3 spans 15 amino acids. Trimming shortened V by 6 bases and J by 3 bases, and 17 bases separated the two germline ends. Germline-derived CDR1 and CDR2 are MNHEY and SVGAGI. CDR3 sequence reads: CASSLTIGRDTEAFF. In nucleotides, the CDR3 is TGTGCCAGCAGCCTAACAATTGGGAGAGACACTGAAGCTTTCTTT.

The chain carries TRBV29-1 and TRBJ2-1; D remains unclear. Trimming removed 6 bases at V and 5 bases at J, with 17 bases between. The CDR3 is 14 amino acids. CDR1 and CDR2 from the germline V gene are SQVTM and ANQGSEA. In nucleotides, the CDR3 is TGCAGCGTCGCCCCCCTTTACTCGAACAATGAGCAGTTCTTC. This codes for CSVAPLYSNNEQFF.

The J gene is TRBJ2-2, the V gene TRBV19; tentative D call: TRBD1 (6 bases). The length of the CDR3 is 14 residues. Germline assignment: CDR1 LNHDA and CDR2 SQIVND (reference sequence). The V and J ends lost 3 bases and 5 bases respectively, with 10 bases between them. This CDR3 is CASSMTGVTGELFF. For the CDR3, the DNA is TGTGCCAGTAGTATGACAGGAGTAACCGGGGAGCTGTTTTTT.

In DNA form, the CDR3 reads TGTGCCATCAGTGAGTCCCAGGGTGGGAGCTATGGCTACACCTTC. It codes for CAISESQGGSYGYTF. This rearrangement joins TRBV10-3 to TRBJ1-2; TRBD1 is a possible D gene (5 bases). Trimming stripped 0 bases from V and 4 bases from J, with 12 bases between. The CDR3 is 15 residues long. Germline assignment: CDR1 ENHRY and CDR2 SYGVKD.

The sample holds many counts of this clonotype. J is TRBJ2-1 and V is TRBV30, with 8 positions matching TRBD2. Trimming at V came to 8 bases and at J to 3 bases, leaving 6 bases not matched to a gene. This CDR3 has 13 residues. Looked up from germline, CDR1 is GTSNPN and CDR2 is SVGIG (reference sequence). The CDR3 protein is CAGSSGGYNEQFF. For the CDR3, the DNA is TGTGCCGGCTCAAGCGGGGGCTACAATGAGCAGTTCTTC. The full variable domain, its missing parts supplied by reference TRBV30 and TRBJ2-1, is SQTIHQWPATLVQPVGSPLSLECTVEGTSNPNLYWYRQAAGRGLQLLFYSVGIGQISSEVPQNLSASRPQDRQFILSSKKLLLSDSGFYLCAGSSGGYNEQFFGPGTRLTVL.